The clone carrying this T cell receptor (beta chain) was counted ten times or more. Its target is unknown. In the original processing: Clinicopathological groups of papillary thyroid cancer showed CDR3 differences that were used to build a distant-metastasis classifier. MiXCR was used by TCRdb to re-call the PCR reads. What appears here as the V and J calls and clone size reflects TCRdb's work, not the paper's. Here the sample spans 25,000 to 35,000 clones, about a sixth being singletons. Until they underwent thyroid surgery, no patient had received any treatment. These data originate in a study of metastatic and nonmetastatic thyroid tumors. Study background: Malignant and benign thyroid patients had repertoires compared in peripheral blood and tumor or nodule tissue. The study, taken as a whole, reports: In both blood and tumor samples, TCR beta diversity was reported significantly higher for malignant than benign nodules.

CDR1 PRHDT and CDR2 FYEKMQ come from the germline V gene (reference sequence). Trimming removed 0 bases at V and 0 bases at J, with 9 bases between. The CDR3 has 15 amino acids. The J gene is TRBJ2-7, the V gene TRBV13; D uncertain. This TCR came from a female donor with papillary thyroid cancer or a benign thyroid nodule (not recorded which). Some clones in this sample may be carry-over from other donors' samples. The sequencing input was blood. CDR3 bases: TGTGCCAGCAGCTTAGGCGTCCGCAGCTCCTACGAGCAGTACTTC. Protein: CASSLGVRSSYEQYF. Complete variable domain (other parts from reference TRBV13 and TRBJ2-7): AAGVIQSPRHLIKEKRETATLKCYPIPRHDTVYWYQQGPGQDPQFLISFYEKMQSDKGSIPDRFSAQQFSDYHSELNMSSLELGDSALYFCASSLGVRSSYEQYFGPGTRLTVT.